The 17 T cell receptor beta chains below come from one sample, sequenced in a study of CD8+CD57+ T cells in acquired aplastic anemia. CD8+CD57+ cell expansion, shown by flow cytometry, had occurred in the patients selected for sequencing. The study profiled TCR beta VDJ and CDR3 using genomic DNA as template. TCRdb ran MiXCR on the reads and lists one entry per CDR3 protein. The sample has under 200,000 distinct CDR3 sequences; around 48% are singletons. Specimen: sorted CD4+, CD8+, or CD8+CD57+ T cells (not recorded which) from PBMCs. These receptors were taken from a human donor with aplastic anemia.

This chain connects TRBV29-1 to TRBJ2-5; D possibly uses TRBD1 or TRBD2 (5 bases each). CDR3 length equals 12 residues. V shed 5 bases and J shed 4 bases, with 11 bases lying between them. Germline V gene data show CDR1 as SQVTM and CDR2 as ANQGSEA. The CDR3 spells CSVPTGGETQYF. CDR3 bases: TGCAGCGTTCCGACTGGGGGAGAGACCCAGTACTTC.

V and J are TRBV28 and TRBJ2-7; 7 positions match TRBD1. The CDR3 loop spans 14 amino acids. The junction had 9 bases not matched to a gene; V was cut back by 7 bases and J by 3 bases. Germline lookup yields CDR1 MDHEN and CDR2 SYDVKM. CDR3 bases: TGTGCCAGCACCGCCTCCGGGACAGACTACGAGCAGTACTTC. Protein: CASTASGTDYEQYF.

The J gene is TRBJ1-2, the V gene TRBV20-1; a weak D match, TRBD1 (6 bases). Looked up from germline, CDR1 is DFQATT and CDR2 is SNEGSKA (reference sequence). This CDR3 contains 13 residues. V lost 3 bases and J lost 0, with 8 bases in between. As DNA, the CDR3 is TGCAGTGCTAGTCAGGGGTCTAACTATGGCTACACCTTC. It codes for CSASQGSNYGYTF.

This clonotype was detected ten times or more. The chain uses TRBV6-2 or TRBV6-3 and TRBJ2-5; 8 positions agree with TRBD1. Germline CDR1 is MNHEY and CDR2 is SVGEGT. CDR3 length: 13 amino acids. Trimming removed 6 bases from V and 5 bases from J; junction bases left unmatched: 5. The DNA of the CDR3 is TGTGCCAGCAGGCTACAGGGGGTGGAGACCCAGTACTTC. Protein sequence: CASRLQGVETQYF.

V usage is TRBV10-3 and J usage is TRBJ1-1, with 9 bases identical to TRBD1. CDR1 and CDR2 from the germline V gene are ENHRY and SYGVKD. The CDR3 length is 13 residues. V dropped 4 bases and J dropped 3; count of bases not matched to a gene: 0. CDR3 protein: CAISGTGDTEAFF. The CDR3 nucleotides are TGTGCCATCAGTGGGACAGGGGACACTGAAGCTTTCTTT.

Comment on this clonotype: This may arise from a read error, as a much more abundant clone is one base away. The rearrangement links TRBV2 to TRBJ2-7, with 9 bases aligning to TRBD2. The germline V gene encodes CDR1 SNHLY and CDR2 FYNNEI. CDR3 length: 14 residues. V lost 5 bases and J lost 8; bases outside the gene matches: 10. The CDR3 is CASSFSSGMYKQYF. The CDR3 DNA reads TGTGCCAGCAGTTTTTCTAGCGGGATGTACAAGCAGTACTTC.

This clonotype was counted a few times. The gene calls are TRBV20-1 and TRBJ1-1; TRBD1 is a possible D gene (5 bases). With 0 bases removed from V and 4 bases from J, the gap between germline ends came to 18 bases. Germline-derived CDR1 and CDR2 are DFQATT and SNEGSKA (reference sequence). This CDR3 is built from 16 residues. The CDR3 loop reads CSARDVRGRESTEAFF. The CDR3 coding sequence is TGCAGTGCTAGAGATGTTAGGGGCAGGGAGAGCACTGAAGCTTTCTTT.

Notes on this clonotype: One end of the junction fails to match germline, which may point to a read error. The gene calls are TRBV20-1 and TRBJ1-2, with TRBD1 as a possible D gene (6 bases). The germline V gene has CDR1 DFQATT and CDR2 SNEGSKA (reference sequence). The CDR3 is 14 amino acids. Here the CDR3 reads CSAPGQPGDYGYTF. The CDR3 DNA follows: TGCAGTGCTCCAGGACAGCCGGGGGACTATGGCTACACTTTC.

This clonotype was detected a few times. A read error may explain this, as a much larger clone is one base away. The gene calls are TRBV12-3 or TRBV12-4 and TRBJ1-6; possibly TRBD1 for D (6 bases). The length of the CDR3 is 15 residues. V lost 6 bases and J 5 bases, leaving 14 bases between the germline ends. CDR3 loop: CASSSGQWDNSPLHF. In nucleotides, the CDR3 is TGTGCCAGCAGCTCAGGACAGTGGGATAATTCACCCCTCCACTTT.

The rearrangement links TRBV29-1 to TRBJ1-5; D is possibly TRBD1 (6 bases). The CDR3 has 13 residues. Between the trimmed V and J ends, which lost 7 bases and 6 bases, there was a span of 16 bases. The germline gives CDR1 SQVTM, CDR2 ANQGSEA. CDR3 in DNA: TGCAGCGCAGGGCGGGACAACGTTCAGCCCCAGCATTTT. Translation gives CSAGRDNVQPQHF.

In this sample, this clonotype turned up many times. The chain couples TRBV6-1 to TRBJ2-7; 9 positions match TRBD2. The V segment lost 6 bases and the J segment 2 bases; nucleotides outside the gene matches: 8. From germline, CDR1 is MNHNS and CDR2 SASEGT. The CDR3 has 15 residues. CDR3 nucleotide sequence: TGTGCCAGCAGGGTGATGTTAGCGGGGGCCTACGAGCAGTACTTC. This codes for CASRVMLAGAYEQYF.

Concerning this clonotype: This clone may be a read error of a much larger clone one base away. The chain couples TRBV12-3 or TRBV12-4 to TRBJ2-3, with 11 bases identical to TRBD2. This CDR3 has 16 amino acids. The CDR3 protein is CVSSTTSGSGTDTQYF. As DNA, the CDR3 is TGTGTCAGCAGTACCACTAGCGGGAGTGGCACAGATACGCAGTATTTT.

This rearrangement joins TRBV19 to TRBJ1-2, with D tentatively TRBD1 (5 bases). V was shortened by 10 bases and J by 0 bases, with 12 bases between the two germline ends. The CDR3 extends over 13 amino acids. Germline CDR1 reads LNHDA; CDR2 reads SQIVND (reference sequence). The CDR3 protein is CATWGSANYGYTF. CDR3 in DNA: TGTGCCACCTGGGGGTCCGCTAACTATGGCTACACCTTC.

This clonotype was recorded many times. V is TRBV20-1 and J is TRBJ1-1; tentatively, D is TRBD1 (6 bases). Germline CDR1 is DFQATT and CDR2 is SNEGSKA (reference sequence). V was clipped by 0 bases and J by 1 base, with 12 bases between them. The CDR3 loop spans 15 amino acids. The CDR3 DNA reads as TGCAGTGCTAGAGATCCCTTACAGGGGAACACTGAAGCTTTCTTT. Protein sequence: CSARDPLQGNTEAFF.

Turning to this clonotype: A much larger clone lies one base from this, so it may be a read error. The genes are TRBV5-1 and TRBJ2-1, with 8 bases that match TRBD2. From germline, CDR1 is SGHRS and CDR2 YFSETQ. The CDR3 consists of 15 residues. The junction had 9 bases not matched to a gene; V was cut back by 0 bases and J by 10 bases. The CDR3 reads CASSLASGSGTEQFF. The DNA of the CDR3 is TGCGCCAGCAGCTTGGCCAGCGGGAGCGGAACCGAGCAGTTCTTC.

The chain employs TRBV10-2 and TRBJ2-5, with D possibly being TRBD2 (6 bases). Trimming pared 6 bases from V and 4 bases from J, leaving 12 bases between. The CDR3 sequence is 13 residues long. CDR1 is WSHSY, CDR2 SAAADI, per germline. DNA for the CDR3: TGCGCCAGCAGCCGACTGGGAGGAGAGACCCAGTACTTC. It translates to CASSRLGGETQYF.

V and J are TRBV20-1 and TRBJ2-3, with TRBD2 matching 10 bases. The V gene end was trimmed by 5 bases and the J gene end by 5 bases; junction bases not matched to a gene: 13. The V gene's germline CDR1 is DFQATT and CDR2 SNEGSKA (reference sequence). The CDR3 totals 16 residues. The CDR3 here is CSAGIGSGGAVDTQYF. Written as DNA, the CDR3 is TGCAGTGCTGGAATTGGAAGCGGGGGGGCCGTAGATACGCAGTATTTT.